These T cell receptor beta chains were read from a single sample in a study of blood T cell repertoires in COVID-19. Here immunoSEQ multiplex PCR was the method, and the copy in TCRdb shows in-frame clones only, minus some. Here the sample spans around 85,000 clones, about 83% being singletons. Sample: peripheral blood. These receptors were obtained from a man aged 60 to 69 with acute or convalescent COVID-19. The CDR3 runs from the conserved cysteine through the conserved F or W. The D gene is left open where the match is weak. The size entry is marked missing in some rows and otherwise reads once, few, many or a size class.

v_gene: TRBV6-1; abundance: NA; d_gene: NA; j_gene: TRBJ1-2; CDR3nt: TGTGCCAGCAGTGAAACCCCGGCAGGGTCGAGTGGCTACACCTTC; CDR3aa: CASSETPAGSSGYTF
v_gene: TRBV15; abundance: NA; d_gene: TRBD1; j_gene: TRBJ2-5; CDR3nt: TGTGCCACCAGTTTGACAGGGGGCGGGGAGACCCAGTACTTC; CDR3aa: CATSLTGGGETQYF
v_gene: TRBV27; abundance: NA; d_gene: NA; j_gene: TRBJ2-1; CDR3nt: TGTGCCAGCAGCCAACCCACCCGAGGTGAGCAGTTCTTC; CDR3aa: CASSQPTRGEQFF
v_gene: TRBV11-2; abundance: NA; d_gene: TRBD2; j_gene: TRBJ2-1; CDR3nt: TGTGCCAGCAGCTTCGGCGGGGGGGCCAGAGATGAGCAGTTCTTC; CDR3aa: CASSFGGGARDEQFF
v_gene: TRBV5-4; abundance: NA; d_gene: TRBD1; j_gene: TRBJ2-1; CDR3nt: TGTGCCAGCAGCTACCCGAGACAGGGGTCTTCCAATGAGCAGTTCTTC; CDR3aa: CASSYPRQGSSNEQFF
v_gene: TRBV11-2; abundance: NA; d_gene: TRBD1; j_gene: TRBJ1-4; CDR3nt: TGTGCCAGCAGCACCCGACAGGGGGTTGGTGAAAAACTGTTTTTT; CDR3aa: CASSTRQGVGEKLFF
v_gene: TRBV5-6; abundance: NA; d_gene: TRBD2; j_gene: TRBJ2-3; CDR3nt: TGTGCCAGCAACACGGGGGGGGGCTTGCAGTATTTT; CDR3aa: CASNTGGGLQYF
v_gene: TRBV5-6; abundance: NA; d_gene: NA; j_gene: TRBJ1-1; CDR3nt: TGTGCCAGCAGCTTCGAGACAGCGAACACTGAAGCTTTCTTT; CDR3aa: CASSFETANTEAFF
v_gene: TRBV18; abundance: NA; d_gene: TRBD2; j_gene: TRBJ2-3; CDR3nt: TGTGCCAGCTCACCACCGAGCGGGGCCACAGATACGCAGTATTTT; CDR3aa: CASSPPSGATDTQYF
v_gene: TRBV7-6; abundance: once; d_gene: NA; j_gene: TRBJ1-4; CDR3nt: TGTGCCAGCAGCTCCCCGGGAGAAGATGAAAAACTGTTTTTT; CDR3aa: CASSSPGEDEKLFF
v_gene: TRBV10-3; abundance: NA; d_gene: NA; j_gene: TRBJ1-2; CDR3nt: TGTGCCATCAGTGTGGGCGAATACTATGGCTACACCTTC; CDR3aa: CAISVGEYYGYTF
v_gene: TRBV12-5; abundance: once; d_gene: NA; j_gene: TRBJ1-1; CDR3nt: TGTGCTAGTGGTGCGACAGGGAACACTGAAGCTTTCTTT; CDR3aa: CASGATGNTEAFF
v_gene: TRBV15; abundance: NA; d_gene: NA; j_gene: TRBJ1-5; CDR3nt: TGTGCCACCAGCAGTGGGGTAGGGGATCAGCCCCAGCATTTT; CDR3aa: CATSSGVGDQPQHF
v_gene: TRBV3-1/TRBV3-2; abundance: NA; d_gene: TRBD1; j_gene: TRBJ2-7; CDR3nt: TGTGCCAGCAGCCCTTCTGGGATCCTCGGGACAGGCCAATACGAGCAGTACTTC; CDR3aa: CASSPSGILGTGQYEQYF
v_gene: TRBV7-2; abundance: NA; d_gene: TRBD1; j_gene: TRBJ2-2; CDR3nt: TGTGCCAGCAGCTTAGCTCTCTTGACAGGGGGCTCCGGGGAGCTGTTTTTT; CDR3aa: CASSLALLTGGSGELFF
v_gene: TRBV5-1; abundance: NA; d_gene: NA; j_gene: TRBJ1-4; CDR3nt: TGCGCCAGCAGCCCTGGCGGGGCCACTAATGAAAAACTGTTTTTT; CDR3aa: CASSPGGATNEKLFF
v_gene: TRBV5-4; abundance: NA; d_gene: TRBD1; j_gene: TRBJ1-1; CDR3nt: TGTGCCAGCAGCTTGGCGGGGCAGGGGGCTATGGGTGCTTTCTTT; CDR3aa: CASSLAGQGAMGAFF
v_gene: TRBV27; abundance: NA; d_gene: TRBD1; j_gene: TRBJ1-6; CDR3nt: TGTGCCAGCAGGTACACACCGGGACAGTCTAATTCACCCCTCCACTTT; CDR3aa: CASRYTPGQSNSPLHF
v_gene: TRBV5-6; abundance: NA; d_gene: NA; j_gene: TRBJ2-7; CDR3nt: TGTGCCAGCAGCTTCGGGGAAGGGAGGGGGTCCTCCTACGAGCAGTACTTC; CDR3aa: CASSFGEGRGSSYEQYF
v_gene: TRBV6-5; abundance: NA; d_gene: TRBD1; j_gene: TRBJ2-7; CDR3nt: TGTGCCAGCAGGAGGGGACAGGGGGAGACCTACGAGCAGTACTTC; CDR3aa: CASRRGQGETYEQYF
v_gene: TRBV7-2; abundance: once; d_gene: TRBD2; j_gene: TRBJ2-1; CDR3nt: TGTGCCAGCAGCTTAGGCGGGGGGAATGAGCAGTTCTTC; CDR3aa: CASSLGGGNEQFF
v_gene: TRBV19; abundance: NA; d_gene: TRBD1; j_gene: TRBJ1-3; CDR3nt: TGTGCCTGTTGGGGGACAGGGACTGGAAACACCATATATTTT; CDR3aa: CACWGTGTGNTIYF
v_gene: TRBV4-3; abundance: NA; d_gene: NA; j_gene: TRBJ2-3; CDR3nt: TGCGCCAGCAGCCCCGGGACTGCTTACACAGATACGCAGTATTTT; CDR3aa: CASSPGTAYTDTQYF
v_gene: TRBV9; abundance: NA; d_gene: TRBD1; j_gene: TRBJ1-6; CDR3nt: TGTGCCAGCAGCCCCAGGGGGGACAGGTTAGGTTCACCCCTCCACTTT; CDR3aa: CASSPRGDRLGSPLHF
v_gene: TRBV2; abundance: NA; d_gene: TRBD1; j_gene: TRBJ1-1; CDR3nt: TGTGCCAGCAGTGTTAACAGGGGGATGGGGTTT; CDR3aa: CASSVNRGMGF
v_gene: TRBV18; abundance: NA; d_gene: TRBD1; j_gene: TRBJ2-2; CDR3nt: TGTGCCAGCTCACCGTCCCGAGACAGGGGGCAATGGGACACCGGGGAGCTGTTTTTT; CDR3aa: CASSPSRDRGQWDTGELFF